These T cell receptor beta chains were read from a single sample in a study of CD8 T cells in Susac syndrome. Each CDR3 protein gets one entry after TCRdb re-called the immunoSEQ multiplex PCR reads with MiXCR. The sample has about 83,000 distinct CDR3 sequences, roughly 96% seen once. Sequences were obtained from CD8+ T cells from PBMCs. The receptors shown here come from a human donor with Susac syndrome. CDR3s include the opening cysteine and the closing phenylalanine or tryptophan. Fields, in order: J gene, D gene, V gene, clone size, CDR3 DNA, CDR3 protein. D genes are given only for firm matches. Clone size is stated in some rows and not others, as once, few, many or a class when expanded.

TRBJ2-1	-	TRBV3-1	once	TGTGCCAGCAGCCAGGGCGGGGAGAATGAGCAGTTCTTC	CASSQGGENEQFF
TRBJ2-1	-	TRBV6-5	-	TGTGCCAGCATTACGGGAGATGAGCAGTTCTTC	CASITGDEQFF
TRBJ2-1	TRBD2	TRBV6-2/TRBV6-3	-	TGTGCCAGCAGTTACTCAACGGGAGGGCCGGACAATGAGCAGTTCTTC	CASSYSTGGPDNEQFF
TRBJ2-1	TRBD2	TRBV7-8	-	TGTGCCAGCAGCTTAAGTCCGCGGGGGGCCGGGAATGAGCAGTTCTTC	CASSLSPRGAGNEQFF
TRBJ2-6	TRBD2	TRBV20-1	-	TGCAGTGCTAGGTCGGCGGGGGAGGGGGGGGCCAACGTCCTGACTTTC	CSARSAGEGGANVLTF
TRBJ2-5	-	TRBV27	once	TGTGCCAGCAGTTCCGTTCGGGTCCGACAAGAGACCCAGTACTTC	CASSSVRVRQETQYF
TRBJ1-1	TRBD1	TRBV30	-	TGTGCCTGGAGTGTACGGGACAGGGAAGAAGCTTTCTTT	CAWSVRDREEAFF
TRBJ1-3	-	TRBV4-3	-	TGCGCCAGCAGCCAAGATGGACAAACTGGAAACACCATATATTTT	CASSQDGQTGNTIYF
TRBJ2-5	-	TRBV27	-	TGTGCCAGCAGTCCAGGGGCCCGCCAAGAGACCCAGTACTTC	CASSPGARQETQYF
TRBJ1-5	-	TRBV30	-	TGTGCCTGGAGTGCGGGGACTCAGCCCCAGCATTTT	CAWSAGTQPQHF
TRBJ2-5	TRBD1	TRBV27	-	TGTGCCAGCAGTCCGTCGACAGGGGATAAACAAGAGACCCAGTACTTC	CASSPSTGDKQETQYF
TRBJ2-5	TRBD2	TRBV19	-	TGCTCCTCTTCCGGGAGGTCACAAGAGACCCAGTACTTC	CSSSGRSQETQYF
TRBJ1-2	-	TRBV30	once	TGTGCCTGGAGTGTCCGAAACACGAGACAGCCTTACACCTTC	CAWSVRNTRQPYTF
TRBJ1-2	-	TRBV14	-	TGTGCCAGCGGGAGTACGGACAGACGTGGCTACACCTTC	CASGSTDRRGYTF
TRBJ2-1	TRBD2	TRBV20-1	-	TGCAGTGCCACCTCCGGGACTAGCGGATACAATGAGCAGTTCTTC	CSATSGTSGYNEQFF
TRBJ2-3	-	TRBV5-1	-	TGTGCCAGCAGTTTGGGGAGCACAGATACGCAGTATTTT	CASSLGSTDTQYF
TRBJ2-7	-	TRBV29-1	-	TGCAGCGTTGCTGACAGTGAGCAGTACTTC	CSVADSEQYF
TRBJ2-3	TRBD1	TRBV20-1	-	TGCAGTGCGAACAGGGGAGATACGCAGTATTTT	CSANRGDTQYF
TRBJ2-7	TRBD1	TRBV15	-	TGTGCCACCAGCTGGGACAGGGGGCAGTACGAGCAGTACTTC	CATSWDRGQYEQYF
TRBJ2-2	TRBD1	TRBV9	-	TGTGCCAGCAGCCTCGGACAGGGCCCCGGGGAGCTGTTTTTT	CASSLGQGPGELFF
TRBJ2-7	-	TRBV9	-	TGTGCCAGCAGCCCCCACGACCTCCGCTCCTACGAGCAGTACTTC	CASSPHDLRSYEQYF
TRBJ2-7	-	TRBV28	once	TGTGCCAGCAGTTTCTATAGCTACGAGCAGTACTTC	CASSFYSYEQYF
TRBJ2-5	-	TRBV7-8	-	TGTGCCAGCAGCCAACTAGGGCCCCCTCAGGCCCAGTACTTC	CASSQLGPPQAQYF
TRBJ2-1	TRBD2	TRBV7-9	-	TGTGCCAGCAGCCCGACTAGCGGGAGACACAATGAGCAGTTCTTC	CASSPTSGRHNEQFF
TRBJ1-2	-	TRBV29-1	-	TGCAGCGTTGATCAGGGTTATGGCTACACCTTC	CSVDQGYGYTF
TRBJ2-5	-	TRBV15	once	TGTGCCACCGGCAGGGATCCACAAGAGACCCAGTACTTC	CATGRDPQETQYF
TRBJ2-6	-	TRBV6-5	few	TGTGCCAGCAGTTACTCGGGTTCTGGGGCCAACGTCCTGACTTTC	CASSYSGSGANVLTF
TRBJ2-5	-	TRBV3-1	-	TGTGCCAGCAGCCAAGACATGGCGTGGAGGGGGGGGCTAGAGACCCAGTACTTC	CASSQDMAWRGGLETQYF
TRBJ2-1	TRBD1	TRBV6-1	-	TGTGCCAGTAAACCACAGGGGTCCTTATACAATGAGCAGTTCTTC	CASKPQGSLYNEQFF
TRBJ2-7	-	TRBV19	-	TGTGCCAGTAGTATCTACGGGGCAGGGTACGAGCAGTACTTC	CASSIYGAGYEQYF
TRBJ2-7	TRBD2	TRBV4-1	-	TGCGCCAGCAGTCAGCCGGGACTAGCTAGCGAGCAGTACTTC	CASSQPGLASEQYF
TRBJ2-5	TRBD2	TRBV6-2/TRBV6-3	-	TGTGCCAGCAGTGCTAGATCCGGGACTATGGAGACCCAGTACTTC	CASSARSGTMETQYF
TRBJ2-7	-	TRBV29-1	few	TGCAGCGTTGTCCGCGTACAGGACTCCTACGAGCAGTACTTC	CSVVRVQDSYEQYF
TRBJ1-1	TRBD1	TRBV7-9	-	TGTGCCAGCAGCCCCGGACAGGGCGGTTCCACTGAAGCTTTCTTT	CASSPGQGGSTEAFF
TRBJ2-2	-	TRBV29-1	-	TGCAGCGTTGATCAACAGGCCACCGGGGAGCTGTTTTTT	CSVDQQATGELFF
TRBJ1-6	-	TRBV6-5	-	TGTGCCAGCAGTTACTACCCGGGACGGGGTAATTCACCCCTCCACTTT	CASSYYPGRGNSPLHF
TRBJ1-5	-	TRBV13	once	TGTGCCAGCAGCTTAGGGAGGGGTAGCAATCAGCCCCAGCATTTT	CASSLGRGSNQPQHF
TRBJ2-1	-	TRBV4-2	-	TGTGCCAGCACCCTCGGGGGATCCGTAGAGGAGCAGTTCTTC	CASTLGGSVEEQFF
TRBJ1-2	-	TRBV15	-	TGTGCCACGGGCCGAGACATAGGGTTCTATGGCTACACCTTC	CATGRDIGFYGYTF
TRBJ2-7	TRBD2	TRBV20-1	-	TGCAGTGCTAGAGATCTGAGACTAGCGGGACGCTCCTACGAGCAGTACTTC	CSARDLRLAGRSYEQYF
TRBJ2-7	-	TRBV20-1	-	TGCAGTGCTAGAGGGCCAGAGGACCTTATTTACGAGCAGTACTTC	CSARGPEDLIYEQYF
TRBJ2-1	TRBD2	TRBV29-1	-	TGCAGCGTGGACGACTCTACTAGCGGGAGGGCCAATGAGCAGTTCTTC	CSVDDSTSGRANEQFF
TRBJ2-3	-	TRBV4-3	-	TGCGCCAGCAGCCAAGGTGGCAGGAGCACAGATACGCAGTATTTT	CASSQGGRSTDTQYF
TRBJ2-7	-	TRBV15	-	TGTGCCACCAGCAGAGCTAATGGACCCCCCGAGCAGTACTTC	CATSRANGPPEQYF
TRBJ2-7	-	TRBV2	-	TGTGCCAGCAGTGAAGAAGGGGGGGTGACAGATCACCTAGGGTGGCAGTACTTC	CASSEEGGVTDHLGWQYF